Sequencing of this TCR beta chain was carried out in a study of CXCR3-negative and CXCR3-positive naive CD8 T cells. For this clonotype: Antigen: not known.

The TRB libraries of cDNA were built by UMI-labeled 5' RACE. TCRdb reprocessed the 5' RACE reads; each CDR3 protein has one entry and no DNA is given. Reported are approximately 7,000 distinct CDR3 sequences; the ten largest clones contain 1.5% to 2%. This CDR3 has 14 residues. Germline assignment: CDR1 SQVTM and CDR2 ANQGSEA. Overall study findings and caveats: Naive cells with CXCR3 showed TRB CDR3s that were more hydrophobic than those in CXCR3-negative naive cells.

Sequencing was done on a sample of naive CXCR3+ CD8+ T cells from blood. Regarding subset: CD45RO-CCR7+CD27+CD95- naive CD8+ T cells expressing CXCR3 (TNR3+). The genes are TRBV29-1 and TRBJ2-1; the TRBD2 assignment by TCRdb is unverifiable without DNA. The sequence was collected from a human donor in good health. Some clones in this sample may be carry-over from other donors' samples. CDR3 residues: CSVDLVVSYNEQFF.